A single sample is the source of the 17 T cell receptor beta chains below, sequenced in a study of T cell repertoires in cytomegalovirus infection. Their specific antigens are unknown. TCRdb passed the reads through MiXCR, listing each CDR3 protein once. Counted here are around 500,000 distinct CDR3 sequences, about 39% occurring once; the ten biggest clones make up 43%. The source material was cultured PBMCs, sampled from culture after CMV antigen stimulation. The receptors derive from a human donor in good health (CMV status not recorded). Some clones in this sample may be carry-over from other donors' samples.

The chain carries TRBV28 and TRBJ2-2; D may be TRBD2 (6 bases). CDR1 MDHEN and CDR2 SYDVKM come from the germline V gene. CDR3 length equals 15 residues. Trimming stripped 8 bases from V and 1 base from J, with 14 bases between. CDR3 protein: CASATGTRNTGELFF. The CDR3 DNA reads as TGTGCCAGCGCCACCGGGACTCGGAACACCGGGGAGCTGTTTTTT.

Turning to this clonotype: Germline is not matched at one junction end, which may reflect a read error. This chain uses TRBV4-1 with TRBJ2-1; D unclear. Looked up from germline, CDR1 is MGHRA and CDR2 is YSYEKL. This CDR3 has 17 amino acids. CDR3: CASSQDAAPGPNNEQFF. The CDR3 DNA sequence: TGTGCCAGCAGCCAAGATGCGGCCCCTGGCCCCAACAATGAGCAGTTCTTC.

This clonotype was seen only once. The chain combines TRBV28 with TRBJ1-4; TRBD1 is a possible D gene (6 bases). The length of the CDR3 is 13 residues. V was cut by 5 bases and J by 7 bases, with 11 bases left in between. Germline CDR1 reads MDHEN; CDR2 reads SYDVKM. CDR3 amino acids: CASSRQAAEKLFF. The DNA of the CDR3 is TGTGCCAGCAGTCGACAGGCAGCTGAAAAACTGTTTTTT.

J is TRBJ1-2 and V is TRBV12-3 or TRBV12-4, with TRBD1 identical over 7 bases. This CDR3 comprises 13 residues. The V gene end was trimmed by 5 bases and the J gene end by 7 bases; junction bases not matched to a gene: 7. The CDR3 region is CASSIDRVFGYTF. DNA for the CDR3: TGTGCCAGCAGTATCGACAGGGTTTTTGGCTACACCTTC.

The chain joins TRBV12-3 or TRBV12-4 to TRBJ1-3; possible D gene TRBD1, 6 bases. CDR3 length: 16 amino acids. V was trimmed by 5 bases and J by 3 bases, leaving 17 bases between them. The CDR3 protein is CASSTQPQGYGNTIYF. The CDR3, as DNA: TGTGCCAGCAGTACTCAACCTCAGGGGTATGGAAACACCATATATTTT.

V and J are TRBV20-1 and TRBJ2-5; 8 nucleotides match TRBD2. From germline, CDR1 is DFQATT and CDR2 SNEGSKA (reference sequence). The V gene end was trimmed by 6 bases and the J gene end by 1 base; junction bases not matched to a gene: 13. This CDR3 is built from 16 residues. This CDR3 is CSARHLAGGSQETQYF. CDR3 sequence (DNA): TGCAGTGCGAGACACCTCGCGGGGGGTTCCCAAGAGACCCAGTACTTC.

This clonotype was detected only a few times. The chain joins TRBV20-1 to TRBJ2-1; D perhaps matches TRBD2 (5 bases). The V end was cut by 7 bases, the J end by 2 bases, with 21 bases between. This CDR3 region has 16 residues. Germline V lookup: CDR1 DFQATT, CDR2 SNEGSKA (reference sequence). Here the CDR3 DNA reads TGCAGTGTTCGACCCTGGGGAGAGATTGCCTACAATGAGCAGTTCTTC. Its translation: CSVRPWGEIAYNEQFF.

CDR3 sequence: CAWSVGDLRPSTDTQYF. The CDR3 DNA is TGTGCCTGGAGTGTAGGAGACCTGCGACCAAGCACAGATACGCAGTATTTT. The J gene is TRBJ2-3, the V gene TRBV30; D unclear. The germline V gene has CDR1 GTSNPN and CDR2 SVGIG (reference sequence). The CDR3 consists of 17 residues. V lost 0 bases, J lost 0 bases, and 16 bases lay in between.

The J gene is TRBJ2-7, the V gene TRBV4-1; 8 bases agree with TRBD1. Per the germline V gene, CDR1 is MGHRA and CDR2 is YSYEKL. This CDR3 spans 14 amino acids. The V segment lost 4 bases and the J segment 7 bases; nucleotides outside the gene matches: 9. The CDR3 region is CASSRGTGIGEQYF. The CDR3 region has the DNA TGCGCCAGCAGCCGCGGGACAGGAATTGGAGAGCAGTACTTC.

At least ten counts were recorded for this clonotype. V usage is TRBV12-3 or TRBV12-4 and J usage is TRBJ2-2; D assignment may be TRBD1 or TRBD2 (5 bases each). The V gene lost 5 bases and the J gene lost 0 bases, with 10 bases spanning the gap. This CDR3 spans 15 amino acids. Written as DNA, the CDR3 is TGTGCCAGCAGTCCCGGGACGGCGAACACCGGGGAGCTGTTTTTT. It yields the protein CASSPGTANTGELFF.

The chain couples TRBV5-1 to TRBJ2-3; TRBD1 agrees at 9 bases. J gave up 0 bases and V 1 base, and 24 bases lay outside the gene matches. Germline V CDR1 and CDR2: SGHRS, YFSETQ. This CDR3 is built from 23 residues. The CDR3 DNA reads as TGCGCCAGCAGCTTGAGGGCCGGTTTGTCCCGGGACAGGGTCCGAAATAGCACAGATACGCAGTATTTT. Translated, it gives CASSLRAGLSRDRVRNSTDTQYF.

This clonotype was counted only a few times. The chain joins TRBV9 to TRBJ2-1, with TRBD2 matching 7 bases. Per germline, CDR1 SGDLS and CDR2 YYNGEE. After removal of 1 base from V and 4 bases from J, the junction contained 5 bases not matched to a gene. This CDR3 spans 15 amino acids. In nucleotides, the CDR3 is TGTGCCAGCAGCGTAACCAGCGGGGATTACAATGAGCAGTTCTTC. As protein: CASSVTSGDYNEQFF.

The chain carries TRBV12-5 and TRBJ1-2; D gene uncertain. Germline-derived CDR1 and CDR2 are LGHNT and FRNRAP. The CDR3 extends over 17 amino acids. Trimming cost V 3 bases and J 8 bases, with 25 bases left between them. The CDR3 loop reads CASGLPTSFTAPDGYTF. CDR3 nucleotide sequence: TGTGCTAGTGGTTTACCCACTTCTTTTACAGCCCCCGACGGCTACACCTTC.

V usage is TRBV27 and J usage is TRBJ1-1; D possibly corresponds to TRBD1 (6 bases). The CDR3 is 13 residues long. V dropped 7 bases and J dropped 2 bases, with 11 bases sitting between them. CDR1 is MNHEY, CDR2 SMNVEV, per germline (reference sequence). The CDR3 sequence: CASIGQINTEAFF. The CDR3 DNA follows: TGTGCCAGCATTGGACAGATAAACACTGAAGCTTTCTTT.

This clonotype was detected only a few times. J is TRBJ2-5 and V is TRBV12-3 or TRBV12-4; a weak D match, TRBD2 (6 bases). The CDR3 runs to 13 residues. V was cut by 5 bases and J by 7 bases, with 14 bases left in between. CDR3 DNA: TGTGCCAGCAGTCCCTGGGACTCCTCGACCCAGTACTTC. Translating it yields CASSPWDSSTQYF.

The chain carries TRBV6-1 and TRBJ2-3; TRBD2 is a possible D gene (6 bases). The CDR3 sequence is 14 residues long. V was cut by 2 bases and J by 2 bases, with 8 bases left in between. Per germline, CDR1 MNHNS and CDR2 SASEGT. The CDR3 region is CASSEPGATDTQYF. As DNA, the CDR3 is TGTGCCAGCAGTGAACCGGGAGCCACAGATACGCAGTATTTT.

This clonotype came up a few times. V usage is TRBV7-2 and J usage is TRBJ1-2; D is possibly TRBD1 (6 bases). The germline CDR1 and CDR2 sequences are SGHTA and FQGNSA. The CDR3 has 15 residues. The ends were cut back, 0 bases at V and 7 bases at J, with 15 bases in the middle. The CDR3 DNA sequence: TGTGCCAGCAGCTTAGCGGGGGACACAGACGGTGGCTACACCTTC. Its translation is CASSLAGDTDGGYTF.